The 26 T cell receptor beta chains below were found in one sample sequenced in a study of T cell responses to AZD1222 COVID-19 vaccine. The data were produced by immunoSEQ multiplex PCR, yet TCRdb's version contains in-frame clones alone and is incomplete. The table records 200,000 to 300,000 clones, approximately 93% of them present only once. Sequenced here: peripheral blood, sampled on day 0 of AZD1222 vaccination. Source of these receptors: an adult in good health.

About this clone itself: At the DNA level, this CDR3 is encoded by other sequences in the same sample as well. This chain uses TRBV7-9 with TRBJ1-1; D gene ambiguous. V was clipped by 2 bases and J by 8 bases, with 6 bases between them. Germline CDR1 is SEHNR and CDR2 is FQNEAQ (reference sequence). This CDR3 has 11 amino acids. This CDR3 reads CASSLPGEAFF. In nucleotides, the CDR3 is TGTGCCAGCAGCTTACCGGGGGAAGCTTTCTTT.

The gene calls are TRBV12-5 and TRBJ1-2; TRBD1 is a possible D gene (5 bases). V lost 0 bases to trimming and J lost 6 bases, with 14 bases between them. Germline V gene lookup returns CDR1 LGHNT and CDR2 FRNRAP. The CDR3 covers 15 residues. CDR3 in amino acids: CASGLVYGDSDGYTF. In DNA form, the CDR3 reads TGTGCTAGTGGTTTGGTATACGGGGACTCGGATGGCTACACCTTC.

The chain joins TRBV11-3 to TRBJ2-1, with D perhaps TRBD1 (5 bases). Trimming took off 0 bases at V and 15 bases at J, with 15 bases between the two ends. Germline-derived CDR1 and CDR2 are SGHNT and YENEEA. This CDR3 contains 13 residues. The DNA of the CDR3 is TGTGCCAGCAGCTTAGAGGTCCAGGGAATTGCGTTCTTC. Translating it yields CASSLEVQGIAFF.

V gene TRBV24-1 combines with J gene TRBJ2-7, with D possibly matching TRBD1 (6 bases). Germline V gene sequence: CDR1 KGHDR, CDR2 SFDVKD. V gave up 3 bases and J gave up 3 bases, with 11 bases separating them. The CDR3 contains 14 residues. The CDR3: CATSDTGRVYEQYF. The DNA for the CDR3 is TGTGCCACCAGTGATACAGGGCGCGTCTACGAGCAGTACTTC.

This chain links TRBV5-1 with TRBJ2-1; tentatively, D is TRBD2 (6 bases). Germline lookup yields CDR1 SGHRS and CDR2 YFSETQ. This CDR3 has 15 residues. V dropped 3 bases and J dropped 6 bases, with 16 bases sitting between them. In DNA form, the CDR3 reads TGCGCCAGCAGCTCCCGCTCCCTAGCGAGCAATGAGCAGTTCTTC. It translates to CASSSRSLASNEQFF.

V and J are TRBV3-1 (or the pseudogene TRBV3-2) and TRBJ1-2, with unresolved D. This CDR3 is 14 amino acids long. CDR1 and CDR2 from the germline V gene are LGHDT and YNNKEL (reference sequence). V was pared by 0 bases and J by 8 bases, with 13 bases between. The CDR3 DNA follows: TGTGCCAGCAGCCAAGAAACCATCCTGAGGGGCTACACCTTC. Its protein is CASSQETILRGYTF.

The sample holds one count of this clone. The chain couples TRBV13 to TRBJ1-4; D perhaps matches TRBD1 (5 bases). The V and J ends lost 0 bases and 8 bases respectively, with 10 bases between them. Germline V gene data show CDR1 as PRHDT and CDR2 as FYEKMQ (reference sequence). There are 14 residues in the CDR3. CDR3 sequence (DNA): TGTGCCAGCAGCTTAGGTGGGGCAGGGGAAAAACTGTTTTTT. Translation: CASSLGGAGEKLFF.

In DNA, the CDR3 is TGTGCCAGCGGGCGCTCTGATACGCAGTATTTT. Translating it yields CASGRSDTQYF. The chain uses TRBV3-1 (or the pseudogene TRBV3-2) and TRBJ2-3, with D uncertain. V was cut by 8 bases and J by 6 bases, with 9 bases left in between. CDR1 and CDR2 from the germline V gene are LGHDT and YNNKEL (reference sequence). The CDR3 covers 11 residues.

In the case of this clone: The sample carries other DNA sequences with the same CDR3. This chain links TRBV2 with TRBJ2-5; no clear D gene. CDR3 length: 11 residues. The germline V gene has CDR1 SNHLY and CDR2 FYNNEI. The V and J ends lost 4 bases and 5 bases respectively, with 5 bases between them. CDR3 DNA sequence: TGTGCCAGCAGTGCCGGGGAGACCCAGTACTTC. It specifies CASSAGETQYF.

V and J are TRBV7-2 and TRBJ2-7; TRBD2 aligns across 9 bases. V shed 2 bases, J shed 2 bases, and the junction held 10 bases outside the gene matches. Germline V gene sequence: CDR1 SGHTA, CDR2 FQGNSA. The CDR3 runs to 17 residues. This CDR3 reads CASSLSMPGLAPYEQYF. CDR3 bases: TGTGCCAGCAGCTTATCCATGCCGGGACTAGCCCCCTACGAGCAGTACTTC.

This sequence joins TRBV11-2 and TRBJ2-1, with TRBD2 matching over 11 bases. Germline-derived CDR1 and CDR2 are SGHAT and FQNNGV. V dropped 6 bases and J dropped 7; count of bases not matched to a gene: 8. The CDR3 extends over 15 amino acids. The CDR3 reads CASRTLSGGANEQFF. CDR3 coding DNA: TGTGCCAGCAGAACCCTTAGCGGGGGGGCGAATGAGCAGTTCTTC.

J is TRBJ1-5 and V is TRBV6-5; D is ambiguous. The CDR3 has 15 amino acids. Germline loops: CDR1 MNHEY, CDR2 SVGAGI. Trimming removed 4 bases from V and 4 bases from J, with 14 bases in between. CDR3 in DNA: TGTGCCAGCAGTTTACTAAAGGGAACGAATCAGCCCCAGCATTTT. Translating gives CASSLLKGTNQPQHF.

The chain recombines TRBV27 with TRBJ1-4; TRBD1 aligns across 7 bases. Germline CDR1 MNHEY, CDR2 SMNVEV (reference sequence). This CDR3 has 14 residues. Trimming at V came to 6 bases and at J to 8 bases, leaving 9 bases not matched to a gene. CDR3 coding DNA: TGTGCCAGCAGCCGACAGGGCGGGGGGGAAAAACTGTTTTTT. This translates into CASSRQGGGEKLFF.

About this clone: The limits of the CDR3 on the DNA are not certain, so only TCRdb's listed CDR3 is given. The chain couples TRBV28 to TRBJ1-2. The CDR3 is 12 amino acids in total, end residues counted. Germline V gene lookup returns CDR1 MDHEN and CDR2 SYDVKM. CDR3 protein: CASSLERESYTF.

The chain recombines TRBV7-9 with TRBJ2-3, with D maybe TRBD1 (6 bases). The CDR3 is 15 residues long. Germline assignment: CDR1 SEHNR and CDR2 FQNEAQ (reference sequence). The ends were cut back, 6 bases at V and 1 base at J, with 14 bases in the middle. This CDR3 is CASRPGGGGTDTQYF. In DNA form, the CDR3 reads TGTGCCAGCAGACCGGGTGGGGGCGGCACAGATACGCAGTATTTT. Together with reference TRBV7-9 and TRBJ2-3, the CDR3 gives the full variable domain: DTGVSQNPRHKITKRGQNVTFRCDPISEHNRLYWYRQTLGQGPEFLTYFQNEAQLEKSRLLSDRFSAERPKGSFSTLEIQRTEQGDSAMYLCASRPGGGGTDTQYFGPGTRLTVL.

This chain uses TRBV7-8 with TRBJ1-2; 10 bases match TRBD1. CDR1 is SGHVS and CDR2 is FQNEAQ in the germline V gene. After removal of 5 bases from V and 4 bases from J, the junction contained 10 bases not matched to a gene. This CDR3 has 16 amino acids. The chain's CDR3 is CASSLKPGQGIYGYTF. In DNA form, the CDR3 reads TGTGCCAGCAGCCTAAAACCGGGACAGGGGATCTATGGCTACACCTTC. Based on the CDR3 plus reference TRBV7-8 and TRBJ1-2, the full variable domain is GAGVSQSPRYKVAKRGQDVALRCDPISGHVSLFWYQQALGQGPEFLTYFQNEAQLDKSGLPSDRFFAERPEGSVSTLKIQRTQQEDSAVYLCASSLKPGQGIYGYTFGSGTRLTVV.

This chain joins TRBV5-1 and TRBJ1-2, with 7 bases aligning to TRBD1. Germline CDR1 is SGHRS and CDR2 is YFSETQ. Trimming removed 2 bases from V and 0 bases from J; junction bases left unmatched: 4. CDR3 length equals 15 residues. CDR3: CASSFGGQANYGYTF. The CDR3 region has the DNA TGCGCCAGCAGCTTTGGCGGACAGGCTAACTATGGCTACACCTTC.

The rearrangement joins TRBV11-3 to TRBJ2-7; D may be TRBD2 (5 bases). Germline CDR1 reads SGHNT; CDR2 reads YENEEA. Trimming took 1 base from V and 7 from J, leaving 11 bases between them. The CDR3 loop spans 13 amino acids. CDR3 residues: CASSLGPGSEQYF. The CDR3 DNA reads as TGTGCCAGCAGCTTAGGCCCGGGGTCGGAGCAGTACTTC.

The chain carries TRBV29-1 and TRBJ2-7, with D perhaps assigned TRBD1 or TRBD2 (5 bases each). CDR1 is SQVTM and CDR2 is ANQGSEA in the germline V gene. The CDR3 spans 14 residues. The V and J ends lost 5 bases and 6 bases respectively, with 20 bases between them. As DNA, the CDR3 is TGCAGCGTTCGAAAAGGGGACGGGTTCGGCGAGCAGTACTTC. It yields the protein CSVRKGDGFGEQYF.

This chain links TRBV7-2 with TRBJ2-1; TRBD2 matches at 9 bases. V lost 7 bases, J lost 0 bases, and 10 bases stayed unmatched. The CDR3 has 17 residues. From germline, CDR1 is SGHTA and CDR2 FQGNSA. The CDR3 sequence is CASNPGPSGASYNEQFF. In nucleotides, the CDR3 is TGTGCCAGCAATCCCGGACCTAGCGGGGCCTCCTACAATGAGCAGTTCTTC.

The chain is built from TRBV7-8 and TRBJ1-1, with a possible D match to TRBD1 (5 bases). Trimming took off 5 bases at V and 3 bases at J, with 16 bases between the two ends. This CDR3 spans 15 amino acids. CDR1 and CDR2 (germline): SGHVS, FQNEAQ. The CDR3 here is CASSQQDRPYTEAFF. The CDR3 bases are TGTGCCAGCAGCCAGCAAGACAGACCATACACTGAAGCTTTCTTT.

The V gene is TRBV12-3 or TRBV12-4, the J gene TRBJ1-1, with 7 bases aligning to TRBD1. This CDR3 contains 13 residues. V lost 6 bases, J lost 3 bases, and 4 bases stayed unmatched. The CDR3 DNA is TGTGCCAGCAGGCCGGGACAGTACACTGAAGCTTTCTTT. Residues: CASRPGQYTEAFF.

DNA for the CDR3: TGTGCCAGCAGCCAAGCAGGGTTAGGATCACCCCTCCACTTT. Amino acid sequence: CASSQAGLGSPLHF. This chain links TRBV3-1 (or the pseudogene TRBV3-2) with TRBJ1-6, with D possibly TRBD1 on 5 matching bases. Germline lookup yields CDR1 LGHDT and CDR2 YNNKEL (reference sequence). The V and J ends lost 1 base and 10 bases respectively, with 11 bases between them. The CDR3 spans 14 residues.

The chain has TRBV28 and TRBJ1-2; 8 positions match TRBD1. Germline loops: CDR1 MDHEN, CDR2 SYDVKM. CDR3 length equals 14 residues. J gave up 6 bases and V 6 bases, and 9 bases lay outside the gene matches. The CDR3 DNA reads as TGTGCCAGCAGGGGGCCAGGGGGCGCAAATGGCTACACCTTC. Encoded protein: CASRGPGGANGYTF.

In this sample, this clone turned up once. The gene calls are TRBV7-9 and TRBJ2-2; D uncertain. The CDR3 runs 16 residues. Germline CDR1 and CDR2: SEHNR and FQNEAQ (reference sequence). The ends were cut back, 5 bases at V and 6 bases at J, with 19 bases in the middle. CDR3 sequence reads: CASSPPSRVLAGELFF. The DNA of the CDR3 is TGTGCCAGCAGCCCCCCTAGTCGGGTTCTGGCCGGGGAGCTGTTTTTT.

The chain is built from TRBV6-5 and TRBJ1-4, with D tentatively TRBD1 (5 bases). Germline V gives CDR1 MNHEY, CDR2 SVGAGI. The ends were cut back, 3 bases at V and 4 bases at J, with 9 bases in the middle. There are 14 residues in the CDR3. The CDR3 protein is CASSYGRVNEKLFF. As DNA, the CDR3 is TGTGCCAGCAGTTATGGCAGGGTTAATGAAAAACTGTTTTTT.